Reported below is one T cell receptor beta chain. The antigen remains undetermined. This sample was included in a study of identical twins. Trimming took 2 bases from V and 5 from J, leaving 13 bases between them. Germline V gene data show CDR1 as SEHNR and CDR2 as FQNEAQ (reference sequence). The CDR3 spans 14 residues. Study-level results: Excess low generation probability was seen in twin-shared out-of-frame alpha sequences. While abundant cord blood beta clonotypes carried fewer insertions, memory repertoires showed no such pattern. The study based its conclusions on cross-sectional statistical analysis and did not follow the same donors.

In TCRdb, the 5' RACE reads were re-called with MiXCR into one record per CDR3 protein. Found here are roughly 1.6 million distinct CDR3 sequences, about 32% of them singletons; the top ten hold approximately 0.25%. Sequenced material: cord blood. This TCR derives from a newborn girl in good health. The rearrangement uses TRBV7-9 and TRBJ2-7; possibly TRBD2 for D (7 bases). The CDR3 spells CASSLRGAGNEQYF. CDR3 nucleotide sequence: TGTGCCAGCAGCTTACGGGGGGCAGGAAACGAGCAGTACTTC.